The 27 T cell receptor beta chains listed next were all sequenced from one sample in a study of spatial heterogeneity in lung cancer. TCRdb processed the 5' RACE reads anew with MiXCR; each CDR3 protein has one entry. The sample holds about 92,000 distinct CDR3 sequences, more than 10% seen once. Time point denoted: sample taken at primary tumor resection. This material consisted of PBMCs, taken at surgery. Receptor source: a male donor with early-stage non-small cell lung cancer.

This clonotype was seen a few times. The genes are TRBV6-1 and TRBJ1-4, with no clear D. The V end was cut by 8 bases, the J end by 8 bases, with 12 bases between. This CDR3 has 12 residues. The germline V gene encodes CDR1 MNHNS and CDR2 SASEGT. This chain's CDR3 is CASSPRGEKLFF. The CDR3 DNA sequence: TGTGCCAGCTCCCCGCGGGGAGAAAAACTGTTTTTT.

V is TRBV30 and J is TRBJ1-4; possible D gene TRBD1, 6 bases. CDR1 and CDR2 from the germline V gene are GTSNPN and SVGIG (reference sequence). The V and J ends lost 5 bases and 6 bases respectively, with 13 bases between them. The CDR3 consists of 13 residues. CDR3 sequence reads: CAWGQPVDEKLFF. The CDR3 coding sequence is TGTGCCTGGGGACAGCCAGTGGATGAAAAACTGTTTTTT.

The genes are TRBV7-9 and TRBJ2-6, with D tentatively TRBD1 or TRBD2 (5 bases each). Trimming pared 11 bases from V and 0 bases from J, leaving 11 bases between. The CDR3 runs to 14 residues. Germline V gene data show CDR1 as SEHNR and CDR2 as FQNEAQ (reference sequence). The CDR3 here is CAQQGDSGANVLTF. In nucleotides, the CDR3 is TGTGCCCAGCAGGGAGACTCTGGGGCCAACGTCCTGACTTTC.

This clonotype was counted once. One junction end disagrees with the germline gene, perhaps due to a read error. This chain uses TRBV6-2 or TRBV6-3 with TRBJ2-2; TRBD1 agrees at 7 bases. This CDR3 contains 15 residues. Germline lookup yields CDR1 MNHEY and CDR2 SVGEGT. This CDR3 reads CASSSTGVNTGELIF. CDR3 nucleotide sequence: TGTGCCAGCAGTTCTACAGGGGTGAACACCGGGGAGCTGATTTTT.

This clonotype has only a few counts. CDR3 DNA: TGTGCCAGCAGCTTTGGACCAGGGAACTATGGCTACACCTTC. Its protein product is CASSFGPGNYGYTF. The chain carries TRBV7-3 and TRBJ1-2; D possibly corresponds to TRBD1 (5 bases). Germline-derived CDR1 and CDR2 are SGHTA and FQGTGA. V was clipped by 3 bases and J by 2 bases, with 10 bases between them. This CDR3 is 14 amino acids long.

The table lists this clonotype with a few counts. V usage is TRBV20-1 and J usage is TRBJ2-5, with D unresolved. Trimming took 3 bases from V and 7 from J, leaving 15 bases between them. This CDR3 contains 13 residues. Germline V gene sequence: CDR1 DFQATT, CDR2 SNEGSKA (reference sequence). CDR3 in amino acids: CSARRKPIGTQYF. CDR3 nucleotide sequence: TGCAGTGCTAGGCGAAAGCCCATTGGGACCCAGTACTTC.

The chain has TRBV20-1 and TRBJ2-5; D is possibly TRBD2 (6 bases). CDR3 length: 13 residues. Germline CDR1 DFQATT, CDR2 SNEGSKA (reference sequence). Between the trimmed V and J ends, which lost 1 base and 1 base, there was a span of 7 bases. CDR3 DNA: TGCAGTGCTAGAGTTAGCGGCCAAGAGACCCAGTACTTC. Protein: CSARVSGQETQYF.

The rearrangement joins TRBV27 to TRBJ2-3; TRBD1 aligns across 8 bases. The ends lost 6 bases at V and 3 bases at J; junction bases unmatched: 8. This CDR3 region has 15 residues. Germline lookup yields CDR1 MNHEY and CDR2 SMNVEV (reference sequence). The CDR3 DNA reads TGTGCCAGCAGCCCGGGACAGGTGGCGACAGATACGCAGTATTTT. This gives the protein CASSPGQVATDTQYF.

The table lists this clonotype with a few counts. CDR3 DNA: TGCAGTGCTAGACCCGGGACAGGGCAACAGCCCCAGCATTTT. Translated: CSARPGTGQQPQHF. The chain combines TRBV20-1 with TRBJ1-5; 9 bases align to TRBD1. With V trimmed by 2 bases and J by 7 bases, 6 bases remained unmatched. Germline CDR1 is DFQATT and CDR2 is SNEGSKA (reference sequence). There are 14 residues in the CDR3.

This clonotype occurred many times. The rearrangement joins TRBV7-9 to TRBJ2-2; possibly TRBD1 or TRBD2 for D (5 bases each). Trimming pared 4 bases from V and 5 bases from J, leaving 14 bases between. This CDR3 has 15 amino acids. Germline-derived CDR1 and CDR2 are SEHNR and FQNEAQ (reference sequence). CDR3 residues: CASSYRDGETGELFF. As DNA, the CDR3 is TGTGCCAGCAGCTACCGGGACGGGGAGACCGGGGAGCTGTTTTTT.

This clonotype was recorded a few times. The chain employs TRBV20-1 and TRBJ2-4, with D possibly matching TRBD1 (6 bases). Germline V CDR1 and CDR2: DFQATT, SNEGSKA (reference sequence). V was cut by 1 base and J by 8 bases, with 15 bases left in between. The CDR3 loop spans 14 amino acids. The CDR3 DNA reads TGCAGTGCTAGAGTGGGGGCCGGGGTGGACATTCAGTACTTC. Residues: CSARVGAGVDIQYF.

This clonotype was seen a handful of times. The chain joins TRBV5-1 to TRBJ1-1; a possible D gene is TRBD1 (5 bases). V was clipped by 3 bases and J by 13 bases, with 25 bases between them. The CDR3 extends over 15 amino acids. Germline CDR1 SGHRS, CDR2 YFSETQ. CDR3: CASSSERGDGAKGFF. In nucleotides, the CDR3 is TGCGCCAGCAGCTCGGAGAGAGGGGACGGGGCGAAGGGTTTCTTT.

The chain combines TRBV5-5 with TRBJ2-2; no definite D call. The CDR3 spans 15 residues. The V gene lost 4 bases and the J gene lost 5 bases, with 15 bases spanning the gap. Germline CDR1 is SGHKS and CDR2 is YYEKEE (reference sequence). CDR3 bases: TGTGCCAGCAGCCCATTACCCGAAAAAACCGGGGAGCTGTTTTTT. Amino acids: CASSPLPEKTGELFF.

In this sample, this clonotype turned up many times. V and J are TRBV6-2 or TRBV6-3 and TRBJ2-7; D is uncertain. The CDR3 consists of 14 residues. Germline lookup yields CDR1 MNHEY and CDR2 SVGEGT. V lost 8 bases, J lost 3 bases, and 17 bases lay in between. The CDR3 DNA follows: TGTGCCAGCCGCGAAGGCCCCCGATACTACGAGCAGTACTTC. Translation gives CASREGPRYYEQYF.

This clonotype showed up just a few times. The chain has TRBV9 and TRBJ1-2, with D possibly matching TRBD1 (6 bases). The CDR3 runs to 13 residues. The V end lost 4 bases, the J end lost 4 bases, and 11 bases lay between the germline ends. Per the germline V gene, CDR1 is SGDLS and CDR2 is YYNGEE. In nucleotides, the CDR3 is TGTGCCAGCAGCCCGAGGACAGCCTATGGCTACACCTTC. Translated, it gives CASSPRTAYGYTF.

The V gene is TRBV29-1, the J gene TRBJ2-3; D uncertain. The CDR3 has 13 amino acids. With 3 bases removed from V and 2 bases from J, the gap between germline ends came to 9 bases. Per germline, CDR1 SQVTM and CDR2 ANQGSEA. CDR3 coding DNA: TGCAGCGTTGATGAAGCGACCACAGATACGCAGTATTTT. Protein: CSVDEATTDTQYF.

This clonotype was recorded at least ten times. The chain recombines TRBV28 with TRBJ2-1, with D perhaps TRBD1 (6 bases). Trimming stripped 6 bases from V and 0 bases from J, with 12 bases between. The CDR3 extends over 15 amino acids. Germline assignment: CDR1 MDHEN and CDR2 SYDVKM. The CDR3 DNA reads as TGTGCCAGCAGGGAGGACAGTAGCTCCTACAATGAGCAGTTCTTC. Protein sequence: CASREDSSSYNEQFF.

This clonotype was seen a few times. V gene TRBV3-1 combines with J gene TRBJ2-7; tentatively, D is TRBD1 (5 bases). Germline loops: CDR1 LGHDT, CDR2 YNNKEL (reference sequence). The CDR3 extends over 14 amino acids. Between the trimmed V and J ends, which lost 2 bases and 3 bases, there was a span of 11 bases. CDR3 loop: CASSQRAGNYEQYF. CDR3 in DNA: TGTGCCAGCAGCCAACGTGCAGGGAACTACGAGCAGTACTTC.

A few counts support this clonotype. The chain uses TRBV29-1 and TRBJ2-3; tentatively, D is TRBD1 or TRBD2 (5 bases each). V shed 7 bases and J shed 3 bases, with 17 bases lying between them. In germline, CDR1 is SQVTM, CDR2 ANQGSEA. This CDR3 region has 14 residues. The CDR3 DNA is TGCAGCGGCCACCTGGGGGAGCGGACAGATACGCAGTATTTT. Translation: CSGHLGERTDTQYF.

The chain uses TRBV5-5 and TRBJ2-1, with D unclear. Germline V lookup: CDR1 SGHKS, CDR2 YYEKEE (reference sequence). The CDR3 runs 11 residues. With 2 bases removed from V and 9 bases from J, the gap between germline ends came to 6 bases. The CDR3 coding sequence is TGTGCCAGCAGCTTAGGAAGTGAGCAGTTCTTC. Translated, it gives CASSLGSEQFF.

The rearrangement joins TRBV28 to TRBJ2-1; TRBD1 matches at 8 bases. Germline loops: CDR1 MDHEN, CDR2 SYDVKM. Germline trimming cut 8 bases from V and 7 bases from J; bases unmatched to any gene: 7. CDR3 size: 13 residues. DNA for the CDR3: TGTGCCAGCGGGACAGGCTCCTGGAATGAGCAGTTCTTC. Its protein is CASGTGSWNEQFF.

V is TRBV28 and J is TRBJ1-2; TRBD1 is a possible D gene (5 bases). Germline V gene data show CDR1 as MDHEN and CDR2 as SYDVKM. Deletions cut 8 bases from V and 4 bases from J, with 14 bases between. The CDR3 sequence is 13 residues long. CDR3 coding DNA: TGTGCCAGCCAGGAAGCGGGGACCTATGGCTACACCTTC. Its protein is CASQEAGTYGYTF.

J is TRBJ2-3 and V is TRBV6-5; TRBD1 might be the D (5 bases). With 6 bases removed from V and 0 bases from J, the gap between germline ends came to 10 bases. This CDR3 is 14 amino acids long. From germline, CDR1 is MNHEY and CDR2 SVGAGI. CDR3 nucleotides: TGTGCCAGCAGGGACACTGCTAGCACAGATACGCAGTATTTT. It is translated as CASRDTASTDTQYF.

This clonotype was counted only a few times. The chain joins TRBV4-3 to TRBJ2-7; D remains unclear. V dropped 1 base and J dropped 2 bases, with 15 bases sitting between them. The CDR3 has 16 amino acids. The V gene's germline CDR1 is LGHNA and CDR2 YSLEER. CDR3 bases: TGCGCCAGCAGCCAAGGTCATTACTTGAGCGCCTACGAGCAGTACTTC. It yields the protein CASSQGHYLSAYEQYF.

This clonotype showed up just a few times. For the CDR3, the DNA is TGTGCCAGCAGCACGAGACAGGGGCCCCACGGTACGCAGTATTTT. Amino acids: CASSTRQGPHGTQYF. The J gene is TRBJ2-3, the V gene TRBV21-1; the table names TRBD1, a call not compared with the DNA. TRBV21-1 is marked as a pseudogene. This CDR3 is built from 15 residues.

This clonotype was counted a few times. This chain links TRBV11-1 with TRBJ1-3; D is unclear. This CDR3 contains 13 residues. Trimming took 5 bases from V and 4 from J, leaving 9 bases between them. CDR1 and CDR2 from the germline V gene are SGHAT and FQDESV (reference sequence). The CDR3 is CASSANQGNTIYF. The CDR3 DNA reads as TGTGCCAGCAGCGCAAATCAAGGAAACACCATATATTTT.

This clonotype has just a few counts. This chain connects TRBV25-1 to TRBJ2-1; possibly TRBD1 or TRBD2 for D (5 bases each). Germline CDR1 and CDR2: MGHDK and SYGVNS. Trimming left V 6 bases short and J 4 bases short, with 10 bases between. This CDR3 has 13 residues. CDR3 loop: CASRGTVYNEQFF. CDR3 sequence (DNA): TGTGCCAGCAGGGGGACGGTATACAATGAGCAGTTCTTC.